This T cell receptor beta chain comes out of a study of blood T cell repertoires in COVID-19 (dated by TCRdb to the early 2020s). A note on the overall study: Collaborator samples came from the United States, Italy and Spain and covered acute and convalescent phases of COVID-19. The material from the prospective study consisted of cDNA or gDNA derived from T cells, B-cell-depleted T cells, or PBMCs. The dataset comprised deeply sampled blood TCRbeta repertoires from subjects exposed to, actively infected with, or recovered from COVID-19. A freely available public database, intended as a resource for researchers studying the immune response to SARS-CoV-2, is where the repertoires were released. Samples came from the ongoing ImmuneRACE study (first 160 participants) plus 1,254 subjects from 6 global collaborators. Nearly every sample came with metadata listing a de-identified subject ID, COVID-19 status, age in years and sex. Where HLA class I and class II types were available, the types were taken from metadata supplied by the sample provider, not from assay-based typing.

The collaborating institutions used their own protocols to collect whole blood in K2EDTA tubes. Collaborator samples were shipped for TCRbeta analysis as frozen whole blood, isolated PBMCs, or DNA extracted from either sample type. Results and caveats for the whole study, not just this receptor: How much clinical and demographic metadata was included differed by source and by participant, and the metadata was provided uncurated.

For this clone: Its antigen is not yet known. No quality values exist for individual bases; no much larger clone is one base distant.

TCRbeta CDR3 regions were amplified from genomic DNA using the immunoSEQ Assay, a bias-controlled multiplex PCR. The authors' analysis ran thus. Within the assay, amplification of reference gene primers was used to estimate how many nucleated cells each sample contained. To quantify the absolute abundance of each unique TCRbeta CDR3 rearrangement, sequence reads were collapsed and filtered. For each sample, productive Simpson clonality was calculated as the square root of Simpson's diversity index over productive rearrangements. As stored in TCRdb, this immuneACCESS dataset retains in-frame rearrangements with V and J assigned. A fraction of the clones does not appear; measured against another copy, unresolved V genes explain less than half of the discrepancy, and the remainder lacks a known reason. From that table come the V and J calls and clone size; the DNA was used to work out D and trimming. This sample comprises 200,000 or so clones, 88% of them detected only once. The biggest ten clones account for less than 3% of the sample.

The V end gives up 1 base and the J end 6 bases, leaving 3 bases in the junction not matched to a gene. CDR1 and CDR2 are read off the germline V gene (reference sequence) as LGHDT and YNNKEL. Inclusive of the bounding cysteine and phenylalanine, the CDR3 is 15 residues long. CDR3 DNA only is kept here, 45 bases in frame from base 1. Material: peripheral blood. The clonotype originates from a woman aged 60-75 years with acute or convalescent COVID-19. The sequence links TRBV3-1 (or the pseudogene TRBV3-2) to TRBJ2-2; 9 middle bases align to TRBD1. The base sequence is TGTGCCAGCAGCCAAGTCGGGACAGGGTCCGGGGAGCTGTTTTTT. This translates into CASSQVGTGSGELFF.